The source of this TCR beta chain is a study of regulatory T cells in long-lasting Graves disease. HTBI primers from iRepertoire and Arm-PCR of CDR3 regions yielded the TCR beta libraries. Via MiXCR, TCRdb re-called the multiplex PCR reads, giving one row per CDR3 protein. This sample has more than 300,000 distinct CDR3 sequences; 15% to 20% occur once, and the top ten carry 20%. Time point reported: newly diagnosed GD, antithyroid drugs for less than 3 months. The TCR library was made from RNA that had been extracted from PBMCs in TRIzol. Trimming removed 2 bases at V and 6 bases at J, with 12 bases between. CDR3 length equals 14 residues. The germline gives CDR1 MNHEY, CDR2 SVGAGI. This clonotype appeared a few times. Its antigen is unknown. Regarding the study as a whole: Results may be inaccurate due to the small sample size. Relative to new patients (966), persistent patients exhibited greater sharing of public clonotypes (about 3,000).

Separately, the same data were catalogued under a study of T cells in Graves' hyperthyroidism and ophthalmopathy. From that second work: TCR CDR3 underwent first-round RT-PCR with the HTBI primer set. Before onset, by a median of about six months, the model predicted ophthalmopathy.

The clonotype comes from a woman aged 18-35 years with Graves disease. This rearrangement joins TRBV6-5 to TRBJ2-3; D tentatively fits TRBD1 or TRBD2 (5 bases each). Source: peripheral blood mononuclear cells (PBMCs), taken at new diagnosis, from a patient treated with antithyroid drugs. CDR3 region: CASSYPGRDDTQYF. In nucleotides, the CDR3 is TGTGCCAGCAGTTACCCGGGAAGGGACGATACGCAGTATTTT.